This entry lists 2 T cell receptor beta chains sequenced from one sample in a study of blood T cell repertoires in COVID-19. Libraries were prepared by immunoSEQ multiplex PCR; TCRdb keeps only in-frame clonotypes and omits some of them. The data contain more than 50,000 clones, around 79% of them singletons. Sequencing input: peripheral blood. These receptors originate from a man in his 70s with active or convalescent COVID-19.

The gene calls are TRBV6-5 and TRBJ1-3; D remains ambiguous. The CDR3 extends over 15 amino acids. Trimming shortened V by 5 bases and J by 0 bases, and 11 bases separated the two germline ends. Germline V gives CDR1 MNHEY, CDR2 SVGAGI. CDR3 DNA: TGTGCCAGCAGTACTCTGGCTAGCTCTGGAAACACCATATATTTT. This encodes CASSTLASSGNTIYF.

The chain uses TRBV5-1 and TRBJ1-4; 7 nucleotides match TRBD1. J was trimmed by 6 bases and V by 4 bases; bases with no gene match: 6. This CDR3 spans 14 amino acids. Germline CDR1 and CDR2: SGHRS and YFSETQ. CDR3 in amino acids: CASSVAGTDEKLFF. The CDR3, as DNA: TGCGCCAGCAGCGTGGCCGGGACAGATGAAAAACTGTTTTTT.